A single sample is the source of the 14 T cell receptor beta chains below, sequenced in a study of cytomegalovirus exposure and HLA in healthy donors. PCR involved 60 Vbeta and 13 Jbeta primers. Here immunoSEQ multiplex PCR was the method, and the copy in TCRdb shows in-frame clones only, minus some. The sample holds tens of thousands of clones, about 60% seen once. The specimen was PBMCs. The receptors were gathered from a man aged 50-59 years in good health and CMV-seropositive.

The chain is built from TRBV27 and TRBJ2-7; D is possibly TRBD1 (5 bases). This CDR3 has 13 amino acids. The germline V gene has CDR1 MNHEY and CDR2 SMNVEV (reference sequence). V was trimmed by 0 bases and J by 7 bases, leaving 10 bases between them. The CDR3 loop is CASSLSQGGEQYF. CDR3 DNA: TGTGCCAGCAGTTTATCCCAGGGTGGTGAGCAGTACTTC.

The genes are TRBV30 and TRBJ2-3, with a possible D match to TRBD2 (5 bases). CDR1 is GTSNPN and CDR2 is SVGIG in the germline V gene (reference sequence). V dropped 7 bases and J dropped 6 bases, with 20 bases sitting between them. The length of the CDR3 is 14 residues. This chain's CDR3 is CALPSGPGVDTQYF. In DNA, the CDR3 is TGTGCCTTACCGTCCGGGCCCGGGGTTGATACGCAGTATTTT.

This clone was observed a few times. V is TRBV10-1 and J is TRBJ2-3, with a weak D call TRBD2 (5 bases). Trimming left V 11 bases short and J 4 bases short, with 13 bases between. The CDR3 consists of 12 residues. Germline V gives CDR1 WNHNN, CDR2 SYGVQD (reference sequence). The CDR3 here is CASPMRADTQYF. The DNA for the CDR3 is TGCGCCTCTCCTATGAGGGCAGATACGCAGTATTTT.

This chain uses TRBV9 with TRBJ2-1; D ambiguous. Trimming removed 4 bases from V and 7 bases from J, with 9 bases in between. CDR1 and CDR2 (germline): SGDLS, YYNGEE. The CDR3 covers 12 residues. In nucleotides, the CDR3 is TGTGCCAGCAGCTTGTTTATGAATGAGCAGTTCTTC. Amino acid sequence: CASSLFMNEQFF.

This clone was detected only a few times. V usage is TRBV29-1 and J usage is TRBJ1-2; the D is unclear. The CDR3 is 11 amino acids. Germline assignment: CDR1 SQVTM and CDR2 ANQGSEA. V lost 4 bases and J 6 bases, leaving 9 bases between the germline ends. The CDR3 DNA reads as TGCAGCGTTGTAGAGCCGGATGGCTACACCTTC. This translates into CSVVEPDGYTF.

This clone was observed a few times. This chain joins TRBV2 and TRBJ2-2; D call uncertain. The ends were cut back, 1 base at V and 8 bases at J, with 17 bases in the middle. In germline, CDR1 is SNHLY, CDR2 FYNNEI. The CDR3 is 16 residues long. The CDR3 nucleotides are TGTGCCAGCAGTGAAGAACACCCGTACATGACTGGGGAGCTGTTTTTT. The encoded protein is CASSEEHPYMTGELFF.

The chain has TRBV10-3 and TRBJ1-1, with TRBD1 as a possible D gene (5 bases). CDR1 and CDR2 (germline): ENHRY, SYGVKD. CDR3 length: 13 amino acids. Trimming took 3 bases from V and 4 from J, leaving 9 bases between them. The CDR3 DNA is TGTGCCATCAGTGAAGGGGCTGGCACTGAAGCTTTCTTT. It yields the protein CAISEGAGTEAFF.

This chain joins TRBV7-2 and TRBJ2-3; the match to TRBD2 covers 10 bases. The CDR3 runs 17 residues. Germline trimming cut 3 bases from V and 0 bases from J; bases unmatched to any gene: 6. Per the germline V gene, CDR1 is SGHTA and CDR2 is FQGNSA. CDR3 DNA: TGTGCCAGCAGCTTCCCTAGCGGGGGAACTAGCACAGATACGCAGTATTTT. Protein: CASSFPSGGTSTDTQYF. Supplemented by reference TRBV7-2 and TRBJ2-3, the full variable domain reads GAGVSQSPSNKVTEKGKDVELRCDPISGHTALYWYRQSLGQGLEFLIYFQGNSAPDKSGLPSDRFSAERTGGSVSTLTIQRTQQEDSAVYLCASSFPSGGTSTDTQYFGPGTRLTVL.

This chain links TRBV6-1 with TRBJ2-7; TRBD1 agrees at 7 bases. The CDR3 extends over 14 amino acids. J lost 1 base, V lost 4 bases, and 4 bases had no gene match. Germline assignment: CDR1 MNHNS and CDR2 SASEGT. The CDR3 DNA follows: TGTGCCAGCAGTGCCTACAGGGGATCCTACGAGCAGTACTTC. Amino acids: CASSAYRGSYEQYF.

This chain uses TRBV30 with TRBJ1-4; D unresolved. Germline CDR1 is GTSNPN and CDR2 is SVGIG (reference sequence). V was shortened by 4 bases and J by 0 bases, with 6 bases between the two germline ends. The CDR3 length is 13 residues. The DNA for the CDR3 is TGTGCCTGGACCCTCGCAACTAATGAAAAACTGTTTTTT. Encoded protein: CAWTLATNEKLFF. The full variable domain, rest sourced from reference TRBV30 and TRBJ1-4, is SQTIHQWPATLVQPVGSPLSLECTVEGTSNPNLYWYRQAAGRGLQLLFYSVGIGQISSEVPQNLSASRPQDRQFILSSKKLLLSDSGFYLCAWTLATNEKLFFGSGTQLSVL.

V gene TRBV6-1 combines with J gene TRBJ2-7, with D perhaps matching TRBD1 (6 bases). V lost 2 bases to trimming and J lost 0 bases, with 17 bases between them. The germline V gene encodes CDR1 MNHNS and CDR2 SASEGT. The CDR3 has 17 residues. The DNA for the CDR3 is TGTGCCAGCAGTGAAAGGGTACAGGGTTGGGGCTCCTACGAGCAGTACTTC. This translates into CASSERVQGWGSYEQYF.

This chain joins TRBV15 and TRBJ1-5; the D gene is possibly TRBD1 (6 bases). This CDR3 comprises 15 residues. The germline V gene encodes CDR1 LNHNV and CDR2 YYDKDF (reference sequence). V lost 0 bases and J lost 9, with 15 bases in between. The CDR3 nucleotides are TGTGCCACCAGCAGAGATCGGGGGGGCCCTCGGCCCCAGCATTTT. This translates into CATSRDRGGPRPQHF.

A few counts support this clone. CDR3 amino acids: CAWSVLGGTQYF. The DNA of the CDR3 is TGTGCCTGGAGTGTACTTGGCGGGACCCAGTACTTC. J is TRBJ2-5 and V is TRBV30; unclear D gene. Germline V lookup: CDR1 GTSNPN, CDR2 SVGIG (reference sequence). This CDR3 comprises 12 residues. Trimming stripped 0 bases from V and 7 bases from J, with 9 bases between.

V and J are TRBV4-3 and TRBJ2-2; TRBD1 is a possible D gene (6 bases). V dropped 5 bases and J dropped 0 bases, with 10 bases sitting between them. Germline assignment: CDR1 LGHNA and CDR2 YSLEER. The CDR3 spans 15 residues. The CDR3 reads CASSSRTANTGELFF. The CDR3 nucleotides are TGCGCCAGCAGCTCCCGGACAGCGAACACCGGGGAGCTGTTTTTT.